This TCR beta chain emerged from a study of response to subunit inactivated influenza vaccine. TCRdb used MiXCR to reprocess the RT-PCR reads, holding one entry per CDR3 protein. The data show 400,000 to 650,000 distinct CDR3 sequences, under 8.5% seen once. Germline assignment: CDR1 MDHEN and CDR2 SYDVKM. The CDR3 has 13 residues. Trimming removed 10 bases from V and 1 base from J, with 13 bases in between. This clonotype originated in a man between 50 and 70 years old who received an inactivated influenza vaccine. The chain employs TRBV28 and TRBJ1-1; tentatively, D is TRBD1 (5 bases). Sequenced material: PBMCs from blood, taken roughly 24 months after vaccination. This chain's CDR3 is CATDGTPNTEAFF. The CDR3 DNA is TGTGCCACAGACGGGACTCCGAACACTGAAGCTTTCTTT.